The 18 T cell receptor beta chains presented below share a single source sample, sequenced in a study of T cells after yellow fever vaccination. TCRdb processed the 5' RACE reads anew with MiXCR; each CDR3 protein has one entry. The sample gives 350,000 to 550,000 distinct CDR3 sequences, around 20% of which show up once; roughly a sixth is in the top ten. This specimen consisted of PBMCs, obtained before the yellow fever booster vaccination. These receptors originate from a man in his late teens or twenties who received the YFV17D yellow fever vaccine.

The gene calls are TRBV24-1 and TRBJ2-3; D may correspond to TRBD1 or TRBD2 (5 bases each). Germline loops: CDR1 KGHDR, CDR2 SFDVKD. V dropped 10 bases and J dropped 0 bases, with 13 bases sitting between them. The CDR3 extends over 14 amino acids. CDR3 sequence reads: CATQKRGSTDTQYF. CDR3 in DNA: TGTGCCACTCAGAAGAGGGGCAGCACAGATACGCAGTATTTT.

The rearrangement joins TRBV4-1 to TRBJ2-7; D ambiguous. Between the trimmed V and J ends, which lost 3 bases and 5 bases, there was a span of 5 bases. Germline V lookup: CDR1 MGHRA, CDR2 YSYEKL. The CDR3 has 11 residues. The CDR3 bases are TGCGCCAGCAGCCACAAGGACGAGCAGTACTTC. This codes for CASSHKDEQYF.

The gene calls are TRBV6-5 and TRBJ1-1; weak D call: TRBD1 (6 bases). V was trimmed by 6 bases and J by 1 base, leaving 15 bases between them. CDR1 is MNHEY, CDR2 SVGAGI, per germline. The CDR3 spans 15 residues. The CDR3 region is CASSPIGQSNTEAFF. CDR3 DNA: TGTGCCAGCAGCCCCATCGGACAGTCGAACACTGAAGCTTTCTTT.

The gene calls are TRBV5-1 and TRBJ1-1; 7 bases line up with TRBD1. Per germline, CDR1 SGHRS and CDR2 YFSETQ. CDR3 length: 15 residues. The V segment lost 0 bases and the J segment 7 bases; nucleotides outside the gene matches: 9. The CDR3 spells CASSLAHRGRSEAFF. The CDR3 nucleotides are TGCGCCAGCAGCTTGGCCCACAGGGGCCGGAGTGAAGCTTTCTTT.

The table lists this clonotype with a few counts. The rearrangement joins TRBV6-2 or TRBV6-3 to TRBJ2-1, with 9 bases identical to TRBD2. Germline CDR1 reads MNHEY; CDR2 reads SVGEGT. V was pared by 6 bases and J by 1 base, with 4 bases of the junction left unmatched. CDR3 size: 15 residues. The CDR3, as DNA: TGTGCCAGCAGACCGGGACTAGCTTCCTACAATGAGCAGTTCTTC. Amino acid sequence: CASRPGLASYNEQFF.

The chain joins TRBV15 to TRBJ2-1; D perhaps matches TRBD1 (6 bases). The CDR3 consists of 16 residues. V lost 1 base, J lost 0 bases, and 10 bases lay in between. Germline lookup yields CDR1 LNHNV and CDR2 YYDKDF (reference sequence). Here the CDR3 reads CATSRGAGDSYNEQFF. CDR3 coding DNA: TGTGCCACCAGCAGAGGAGCAGGGGACTCCTACAATGAGCAGTTCTTC.

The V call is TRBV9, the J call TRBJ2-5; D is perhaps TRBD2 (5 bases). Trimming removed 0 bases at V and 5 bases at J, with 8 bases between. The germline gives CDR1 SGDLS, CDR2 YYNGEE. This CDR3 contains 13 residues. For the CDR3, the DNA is TGTGCCAGCAGCGTAGGAGGGATTGAGACCCAGTACTTC. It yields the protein CASSVGGIETQYF.

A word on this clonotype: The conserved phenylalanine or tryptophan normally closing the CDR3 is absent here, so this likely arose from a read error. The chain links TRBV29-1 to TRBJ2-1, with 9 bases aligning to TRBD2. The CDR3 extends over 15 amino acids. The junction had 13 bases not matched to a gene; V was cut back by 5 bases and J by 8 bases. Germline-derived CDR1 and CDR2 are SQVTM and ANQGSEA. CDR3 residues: CSVNAVAGLADEQFL. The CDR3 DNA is TGCAGCGTTAATGCCGTAGCGGGACTAGCCGATGAGCAGTTCCTC.

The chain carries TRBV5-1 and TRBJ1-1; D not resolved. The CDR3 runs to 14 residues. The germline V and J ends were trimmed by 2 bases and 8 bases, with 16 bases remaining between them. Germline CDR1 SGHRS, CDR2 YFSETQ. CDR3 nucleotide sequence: TGCGCCAGCAGCTTTTTCCCTCACTCTGACGAAGCTTTCTTT. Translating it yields CASSFFPHSDEAFF.

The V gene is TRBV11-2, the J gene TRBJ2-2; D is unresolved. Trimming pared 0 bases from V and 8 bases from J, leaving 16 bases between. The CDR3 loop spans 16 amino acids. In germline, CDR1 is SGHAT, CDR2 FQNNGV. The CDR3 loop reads CASSLDRRVEMGELFF. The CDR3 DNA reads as TGTGCCAGCAGCTTAGATCGCCGGGTAGAGATGGGGGAGCTGTTTTTT.

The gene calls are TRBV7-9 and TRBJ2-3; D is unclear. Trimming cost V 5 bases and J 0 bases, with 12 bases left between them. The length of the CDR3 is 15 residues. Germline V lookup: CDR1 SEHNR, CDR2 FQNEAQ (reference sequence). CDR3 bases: TGTGCCAGCAGCCCATTCGGCGGAAGCACAGATACGCAGTATTTT. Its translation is CASSPFGGSTDTQYF.

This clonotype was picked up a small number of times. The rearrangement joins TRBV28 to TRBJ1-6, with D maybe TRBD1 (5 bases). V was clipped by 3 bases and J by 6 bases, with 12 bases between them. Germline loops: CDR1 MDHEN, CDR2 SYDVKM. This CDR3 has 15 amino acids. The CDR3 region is CASSFPGLTNSPLHF. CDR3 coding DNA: TGTGCCAGCAGTTTTCCGGGACTTACTAATTCACCCCTCCACTTT.

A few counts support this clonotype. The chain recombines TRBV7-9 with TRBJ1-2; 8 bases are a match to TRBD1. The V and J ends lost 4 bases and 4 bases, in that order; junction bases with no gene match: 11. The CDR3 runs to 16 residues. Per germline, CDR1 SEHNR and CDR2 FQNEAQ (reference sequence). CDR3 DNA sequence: TGTGCCAGCAGCTCTGCCGGGACAGGTTACCGCTATGGCTACACCTTC. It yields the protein CASSSAGTGYRYGYTF.

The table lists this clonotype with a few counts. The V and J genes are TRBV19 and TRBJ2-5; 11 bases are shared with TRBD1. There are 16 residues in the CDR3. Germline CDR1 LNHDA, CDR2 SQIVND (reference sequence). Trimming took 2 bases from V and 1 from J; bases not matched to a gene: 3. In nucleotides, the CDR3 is TGTGCCAGTAGTATAAGGGACAGGGGGTTCCAAGAGACCCAGTACTTC. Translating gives CASSIRDRGFQETQYF.

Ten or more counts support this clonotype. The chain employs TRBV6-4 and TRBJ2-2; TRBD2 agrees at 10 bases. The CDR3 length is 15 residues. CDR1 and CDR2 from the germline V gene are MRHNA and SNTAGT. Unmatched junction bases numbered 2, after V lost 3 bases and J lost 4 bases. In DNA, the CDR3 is TGTGCCAGCAGTGAAAGCGGGGGGGCCACCGGGGAGCTGTTTTTT. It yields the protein CASSESGGATGELFF.

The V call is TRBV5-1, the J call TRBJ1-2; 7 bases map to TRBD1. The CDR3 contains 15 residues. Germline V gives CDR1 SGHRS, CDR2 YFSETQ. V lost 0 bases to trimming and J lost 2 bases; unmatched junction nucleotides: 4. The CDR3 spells CASSLATGPNYGYTF. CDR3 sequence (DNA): TGCGCCAGCAGCTTGGCGACAGGGCCGAACTATGGCTACACCTTC.

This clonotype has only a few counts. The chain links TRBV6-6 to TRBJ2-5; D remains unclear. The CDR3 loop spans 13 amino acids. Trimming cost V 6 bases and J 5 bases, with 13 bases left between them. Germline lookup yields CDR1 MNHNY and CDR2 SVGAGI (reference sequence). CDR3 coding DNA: TGTGCCAGCAGGGAAGGCGAGTCGGAGACCCAGTACTTC. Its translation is CASREGESETQYF.

For the CDR3, the DNA is TGTGCCAGCAGACCCGGGACAACGAACACTGAAGCTTTCTTT. This codes for CASRPGTTNTEAFF. J is TRBJ1-1 and V is TRBV4-2; perhaps TRBD1 as D (6 bases). There are 14 residues in the CDR3. V was cut by 6 bases and J by 1 base, with 12 bases left in between. The germline V gene encodes CDR1 LGHNA and CDR2 YNFKEQ.